The sequence of this T cell receptor (beta chain) was determined in a study of T cell changes during pregnancy in multiple sclerosis. This CDR3 contains 15 residues. Germline assignment: CDR1 MGHDK and CDR2 SYGVNS. The V and J ends lost 2 bases and 3 bases, in that order; junction bases with no gene match: 3. This clone was counted between two and nine times. Profiling relied on immunoSEQ multiplex PCR, and the TCRdb table lists in-frame clones only, not all of them. The top ten hold 5% to 6.5% of the sample, which has approximately 38,000 clones, 91% seen once. The clonotype comes from a female donor with multiple sclerosis, enrolled in a pregnancy study. The chain couples TRBV25-1 to TRBJ2-1; TRBD2 agrees at 8 bases. The sample consisted of CD8+ T cells from peripheral blood mononuclear cells, taken in the second trimester of pregnancy. The chain's CDR3 is CASSEPGLDYNEQFF. The CDR3 DNA reads as TGTGCCAGCAGTGAACCGGGACTAGACTACAATGAGCAGTTCTTC.